These 28 T cell receptor beta chains came from one sample sequenced in a study of immune cell composition in non-small cell lung cancer. The table came from immunoSEQ multiplex PCR; TCRdb's copy has only in-frame clones and leaves some out. The table lists over 4,000 clones, 70% to 90% of them singletons, with roughly 9.9% in the top ten. Sequencing was done on a sample of lung tumor tissue. Receptors originate from a human donor with non-small cell lung cancer.

V is TRBV7-3 and J is TRBJ2-2; D is unresolved. The V end lost 1 base, the J end lost 6 bases, and 6 bases lay between the germline ends. Germline V gives CDR1 SGHTA, CDR2 FQGTGA. The CDR3 sequence is 13 residues long. The CDR3 sequence: CASSLISAGELFF. The CDR3 nucleotides read TGTGCCAGCAGCTTAATATCGGCCGGGGAGCTGTTTTTT. The complete variable domain, with remaining parts taken from reference TRBV7-3 and TRBJ2-2, reads GAGVSQTPSNKVTEKGKYVELRCDPISGHTALYWYRQSLGQGPEFLIYFQGTGAADDSGLPNDRFFAVRPEGSVSTLKIQRTERGDSAVYLCASSLISAGELFFGEGSRLTVL.

The chain links TRBV28 to TRBJ1-1, with a weak D call TRBD1 (6 bases). The germline CDR1 and CDR2 sequences are MDHEN and SYDVKM. Between the trimmed V and J ends, which lost 4 bases and 0 bases, there was a span of 9 bases. The length of the CDR3 is 14 residues. The CDR3 DNA is TGTGCCAGCAGTTCGGGACAAATGAACACTGAAGCTTTCTTT. This translates into CASSSGQMNTEAFF.

V and J are TRBV7-2 and TRBJ2-7, with TRBD1 as a possible D gene (5 bases). From germline, CDR1 is SGHTA and CDR2 FQGNSA. The CDR3 has 12 amino acids. Trimming pared 5 bases from V and 6 bases from J, leaving 11 bases between. The CDR3 DNA is TGTGCCAGCAGCCGATATCAGGGCGAGCAGTACTTC. Its translation: CASSRYQGEQYF.

The V call is TRBV28, the J call TRBJ1-4; D is uncertain. Trimming shortened V by 3 bases and J by 3 bases, and 8 bases separated the two germline ends. CDR1 is MDHEN and CDR2 is SYDVKM in the germline V gene. The CDR3 is 14 residues long. CDR3 loop: CASSFWQSNEKLFF. The CDR3 DNA follows: TGTGCCAGCAGTTTCTGGCAGTCTAATGAAAAACTGTTTTTT. Variable domain in full (rest from reference TRBV28 and TRBJ1-4): DVKVTQSSRYLVKRTGEKVFLECVQDMDHENMFWYRQDPGLGLRLIYFSYDVKMKEKGDIPEGYSVSREKKERFSLILESASTNQTSMYLCASSFWQSNEKLFFGSGTQLSVL.

The CDR3 DNA reads as TGTGCCAGCAGCTTGGCGGCTAGCGGGAGGAATGAGCAGTTCTTC. The encoded protein is CASSLAASGRNEQFF. The V call is TRBV7-3, the J call TRBJ2-1, with 11 bases aligning to TRBD2. Germline CDR1 SGHTA, CDR2 FQGTGA. After removal of 3 bases from V and 7 bases from J, the junction contained 5 bases not matched to a gene. The CDR3 runs to 15 residues. The full variable domain, with the rest looked up from reference TRBV7-3 and TRBJ2-1, is GAGVSQTPSNKVTEKGKYVELRCDPISGHTALYWYRQSLGQGPEFLIYFQGTGAADDSGLPNDRFFAVRPEGSVSTLKIQRTERGDSAVYLCASSLAASGRNEQFFGPGTRLTVL.

The V call is TRBV7-9, the J call TRBJ2-3; 7 bases are a match to TRBD2. In germline, CDR1 is SEHNR, CDR2 FQNEAQ (reference sequence). CDR3 size: 14 residues. With 1 base clipped from V and 6 bases from J, the junction kept 4 bases outside the gene matches. CDR3 sequence (DNA): TGTGCCAGCAGCTTAGGGGAGGGGTCTGATACGCAGTATTTT. Its protein is CASSLGEGSDTQYF.

This chain links TRBV14 with TRBJ2-5; D gene uncertain. V was clipped by 1 base and J by 5 bases, with 11 bases between them. Germline V gene data show CDR1 as SGHDN and CDR2 as FVKESK. There are 14 residues in the CDR3. For the CDR3, the DNA is TGTGCCAGCAGCCAAGCACAGATATACGAGACCCAGTACTTC. This gives the protein CASSQAQIYETQYF.

The chain employs TRBV2 and TRBJ1-2; 9 bases align to TRBD1. The CDR3 spans 17 residues. Trimming took 7 bases from V and 4 from J; bases not matched to a gene: 16. Germline V CDR1 and CDR2: SNHLY, FYNNEI. CDR3 in amino acids: CASTGPGQGKFGYGYTF. As DNA, the CDR3 is TGTGCCAGCACCGGACCGGGACAGGGCAAGTTCGGCTATGGCTACACCTTC.

This clone was seen once. This sequence joins TRBV5-8 and TRBJ2-3; 7 bases match TRBD1. Trimming at V came to 2 bases and at J to 6 bases, leaving 6 bases not matched to a gene. Germline values: CDR1 SGHTS, CDR2 YDEGEE. The CDR3 consists of 14 residues. As DNA, the CDR3 is TGTGCCAGCAGCTTTCAGGGACAGACCGATACGCAGTATTTT. Protein product: CASSFQGQTDTQYF.

In nucleotides, the CDR3 is TGTGCCAGCAGCTTAGGTAGCGGGACGAACAATGAGCAGTTCTTC. This gives the protein CASSLGSGTNNEQFF. The chain carries TRBV7-8 and TRBJ2-1, with 8 bases that match TRBD2. The J segment lost 5 bases and the V segment lost 1 base, leaving 4 bases of the junction unmatched. The CDR3 loop spans 15 amino acids. Germline values: CDR1 SGHVS, CDR2 FQNEAQ.

This chain links TRBV7-2 with TRBJ2-5, with unresolved D. The CDR3 is made up of 13 amino acids. Per the germline V gene, CDR1 is SGHTA and CDR2 is FQGNSA. Trimming took 3 bases from V and 1 from J, leaving 6 bases between them. The CDR3 DNA reads TGTGCCAGCAGCTTCATTCCCCAAGAGACCCAGTACTTC. Translating it yields CASSFIPQETQYF.

This chain uses TRBV21-1 with TRBJ1-6. TRBV21-1 corresponds to a pseudogene. The length of the CDR3 is 17 residues. The CDR3 spells CASSKARRTQYNSPLHF. The DNA for the CDR3 is TGTGCCAGCAGCAAAGCGCGTAGGACTCAATATAATTCACCCCTCCACTTT.

V usage is TRBV15 and J usage is TRBJ1-2; no reliable D call. CDR1 is LNHNV, CDR2 YYDKDF, per germline (reference sequence). CDR3 length equals 14 residues. V was trimmed by 5 bases and J by 3 bases, leaving 13 bases between them. CDR3: CATSDLGEHYGYTF. The CDR3 DNA follows: TGTGCCACCAGCGATCTTGGGGAGCACTATGGCTACACCTTC.

This chain connects TRBV5-6 to TRBJ2-1, with D possibly matching TRBD1 (5 bases). The CDR3 spans 14 residues. Trimming removed 1 base from V and 7 bases from J, with 12 bases in between. From germline, CDR1 is SGHDT and CDR2 YYEEEE. The CDR3 loop reads CASSLSRASNEQFF. In DNA form, the CDR3 reads TGTGCCAGCAGCTTGAGCAGGGCTAGTAATGAGCAGTTCTTC. Supplemented by reference TRBV5-6 and TRBJ2-1, the full variable domain reads DAGVTQSPTHLIKTRGQQVTLRCSPKSGHDTVSWYQQALGQGPQFIFQYYEEEERQRGNFPDRFSGHQFPNYSSELNVNALLLGDSALYLCASSLSRASNEQFFGPGTRLTVL.

The DNA for the CDR3 is TGTGCCAGCAGTTACTCATGGGACAGCCGAAACACCATATATTTT. Amino acids: CASSYSWDSRNTIYF. This rearrangement joins TRBV6-5 to TRBJ1-3, with 7 bases fitting TRBD1. CDR3 length: 15 residues. CDR1 is MNHEY, CDR2 SVGAGI, per germline. J was trimmed by 5 bases and V by 0 bases; bases with no gene match: 4.

The chain joins TRBV5-1 to TRBJ2-7, with 7 bases aligning to TRBD1. V lost 7 bases and J lost 7; bases outside the gene matches: 11. Per germline, CDR1 SGHRS and CDR2 YFSETQ. The CDR3 runs to 13 residues. The CDR3, as DNA: TGCGCCAGCGGGTTGGGACAGATCTCTGAGCAGTACTTC. Translating it yields CASGLGQISEQYF.

V usage is TRBV27 and J usage is TRBJ2-2, with 9 bases identical to TRBD1. Losses at the gene ends were 6 bases for V and 6 bases for J; bases not matched to a gene: 11. This CDR3 is 16 amino acids long. Germline CDR1 MNHEY, CDR2 SMNVEV (reference sequence). Written as DNA, the CDR3 is TGTGCCAGCAGCAAAGGGGGACAGGGAATTCCCGGGGAGCTGTTTTTT. Encoded protein: CASSKGGQGIPGELFF.

The V gene is TRBV2, the J gene TRBJ1-5; D unresolved. The CDR3 has 12 amino acids. The V gene's germline CDR1 is SNHLY and CDR2 FYNNEI. The V end lost 4 bases, the J end lost 7 bases, and 8 bases lay between the germline ends. Written as DNA, the CDR3 is TGTGCCAGCAGTGGCCCTCGGCAGCCCCAGCATTTT. Its protein is CASSGPRQPQHF.

This clone was seen only once. The chain recombines TRBV2 with TRBJ2-2, with a tentative D call TRBD2 (6 bases). The CDR3 covers 13 residues. The germline V and J ends were trimmed by 6 bases and 6 bases, with 11 bases remaining between them. Looked up from germline, CDR1 is SNHLY and CDR2 is FYNNEI. CDR3 nucleotides: TGTGCCAGCAGCGCGGACTACTCCGGGGAGCTGTTTTTT. Its translation: CASSADYSGELFF. Drawing the rest from reference TRBV2 and TRBJ2-2, the complete variable domain is EPEVTQTPSHQVTQMGQEVILRCVPISNHLYFYWYRQILGQKVEFLVSFYNNEISEKSEIFDDQFSVERPDGSNFTLKIRSTKLEDSAMYFCASSADYSGELFFGEGSRLTVL.

The CDR3 spells CASSQTTGDNEQFF. Here the CDR3 DNA reads TGTGCCAGCAGCCAGACGACCGGGGACAATGAGCAGTTCTTC. The rearrangement joins TRBV7-2 to TRBJ2-1; tentative D call: TRBD2 (5 bases). The CDR3 sequence is 14 residues long. From germline, CDR1 is SGHTA and CDR2 FQGNSA. Between the trimmed V and J ends, which lost 5 bases and 5 bases, there was a span of 13 bases.

The rearrangement joins TRBV6-5 to TRBJ1-5, with D perhaps TRBD1 (6 bases). The CDR3 has 15 amino acids. V was clipped by 0 bases and J by 3 bases, with 9 bases between them. From germline, CDR1 is MNHEY and CDR2 SVGAGI. The CDR3 reads CASSYSGGPNQPQHF. The DNA of the CDR3 is TGTGCCAGCAGTTACTCAGGGGGTCCCAATCAGCCCCAGCATTTT.

This chain uses TRBV28 with TRBJ2-7; a weak D match, TRBD2 (6 bases). V lost 6 bases and J 6 bases, leaving 27 bases between the germline ends. Germline V gene lookup returns CDR1 MDHEN and CDR2 SYDVKM. This CDR3 is 17 amino acids long. In DNA, the CDR3 is TGTGCCAGCAGCCGCCCTTCCGGGACTTCGGTGGGCCTCGAGCAGTACTTC. Translation gives CASSRPSGTSVGLEQYF.

This clone was detected only a few times. The chain uses TRBV28 and TRBJ2-1, with D possibly TRBD2 on 6 matching bases. The ends were cut back, 3 bases at V and 12 bases at J, with 15 bases in the middle. The CDR3 runs 13 residues. Germline values: CDR1 MDHEN, CDR2 SYDVKM. The CDR3 is CASSFLVREWQFF. In DNA form, the CDR3 reads TGTGCCAGCAGTTTCTTGGTACGGGAGTGGCAGTTCTTC.

The CDR3 spells CASSFRSRGYNEQFF. The CDR3 DNA reads TGTGCCAGCAGTTTCCGGTCCCGGGGCTACAATGAGCAGTTCTTC. The chain combines TRBV28 with TRBJ2-1, with D perhaps matching TRBD2 (5 bases). CDR3 size: 15 residues. Germline loops: CDR1 MDHEN, CDR2 SYDVKM. V was cut by 3 bases and J by 3 bases, with 12 bases left in between. Based on the CDR3 plus reference TRBV28 and TRBJ2-1, the full variable domain is DVKVTQSSRYLVKRTGEKVFLECVQDMDHENMFWYRQDPGLGLRLIYFSYDVKMKEKGDIPEGYSVSREKKERFSLILESASTNQTSMYLCASSFRSRGYNEQFFGPGTRLTVL.

The chain carries TRBV7-3 and TRBJ2-2; tentatively, D is TRBD2 (5 bases). V gave up 1 base and J gave up 4 bases, with 13 bases separating them. In germline, CDR1 is SGHTA, CDR2 FQGTGA. This CDR3 is built from 16 residues. CDR3 bases: TGTGCCAGCAGCTTAAAGGGCGCGGGCACCACCGGGGAGCTGTTTTTT. It specifies CASSLKGAGTTGELFF.

The chain couples TRBV7-2 to TRBJ2-3; D may be TRBD2 (5 bases). Between the trimmed V and J ends, which lost 0 bases and 4 bases, there was a span of 5 bases. Germline CDR1 and CDR2: SGHTA and FQGNSA. This CDR3 spans 13 amino acids. CDR3 in amino acids: CASSLAGADTQYF. DNA of the CDR3: TGTGCCAGCAGCTTAGCGGGAGCAGATACGCAGTATTTT.

This sequence joins TRBV2 and TRBJ2-1; perhaps TRBD1 as D (5 bases). The CDR3 totals 11 residues. From germline, CDR1 is SNHLY and CDR2 FYNNEI. The V end was cut by 5 bases, the J end by 10 bases, with 9 bases between. CDR3 DNA: TGTGCCAGCAGTTCTCAGGGCGAGCAGTTCTTC. Protein sequence: CASSSQGEQFF.

The V and J genes are TRBV4-1 and TRBJ2-1; a possible D gene is TRBD2 (6 bases). The CDR3 is 14 amino acids. Germline V gives CDR1 MGHRA, CDR2 YSYEKL. Trimming shortened V by 4 bases and J by 5 bases, and 12 bases separated the two germline ends. CDR3 sequence reads: CASSRGDSNNEQFF. In DNA, the CDR3 is TGCGCCAGCAGCCGGGGGGACTCAAACAATGAGCAGTTCTTC.